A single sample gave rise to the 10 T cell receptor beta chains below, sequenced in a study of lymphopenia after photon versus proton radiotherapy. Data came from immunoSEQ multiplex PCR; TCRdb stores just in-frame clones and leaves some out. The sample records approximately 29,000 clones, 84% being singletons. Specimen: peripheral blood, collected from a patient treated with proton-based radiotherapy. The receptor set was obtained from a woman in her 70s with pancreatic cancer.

CDR3 residues: CASRDRGNNQPQHF. CDR3 in DNA: TGTGCCAGCCGGGACAGGGGGAACAATCAGCCCCAGCATTTT. The V gene is TRBV27, the J gene TRBJ1-5; TRBD1 aligns across 11 bases. The CDR3 loop spans 14 amino acids. V was clipped by 8 bases and J by 3 bases; unmatched bases: 3. Looked up from germline, CDR1 is MNHEY and CDR2 is SMNVEV (reference sequence).

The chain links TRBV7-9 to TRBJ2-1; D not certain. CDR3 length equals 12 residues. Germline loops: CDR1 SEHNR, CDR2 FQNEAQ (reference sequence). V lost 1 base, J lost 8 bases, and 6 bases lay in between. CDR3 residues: CASSLEPYEQFF. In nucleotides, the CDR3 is TGTGCCAGCAGCTTAGAACCCTATGAGCAGTTCTTC.

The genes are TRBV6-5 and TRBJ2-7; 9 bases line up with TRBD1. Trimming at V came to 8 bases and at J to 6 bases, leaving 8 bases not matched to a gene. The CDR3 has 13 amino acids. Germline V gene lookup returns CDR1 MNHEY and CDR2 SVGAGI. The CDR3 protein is CASRWDRDGEQYF. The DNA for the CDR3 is TGTGCCAGCCGCTGGGACAGGGACGGCGAGCAGTACTTC.

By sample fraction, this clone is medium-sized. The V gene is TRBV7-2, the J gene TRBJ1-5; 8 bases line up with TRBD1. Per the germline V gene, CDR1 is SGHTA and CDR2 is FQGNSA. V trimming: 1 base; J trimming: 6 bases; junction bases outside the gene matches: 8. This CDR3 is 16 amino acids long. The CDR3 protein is CASSLDNRGSGQPQHF. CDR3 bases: TGTGCCAGCAGCTTAGATAACAGGGGGTCGGGTCAGCCCCAGCATTTT. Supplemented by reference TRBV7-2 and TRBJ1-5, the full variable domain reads GAGVSQSPSNKVTEKGKDVELRCDPISGHTALYWYRQSLGQGLEFLIYFQGNSAPDKSGLPSDRFSAERTGGSVSTLTIQRTQQEDSAVYLCASSLDNRGSGQPQHFGDGTRLSIL.

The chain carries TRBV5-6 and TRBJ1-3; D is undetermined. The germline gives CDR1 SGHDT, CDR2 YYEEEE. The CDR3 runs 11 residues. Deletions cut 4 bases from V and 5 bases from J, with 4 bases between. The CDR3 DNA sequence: TGTGCCAGCAGCCAGAGAAACACCATATATTTT. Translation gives CASSQRNTIYF.

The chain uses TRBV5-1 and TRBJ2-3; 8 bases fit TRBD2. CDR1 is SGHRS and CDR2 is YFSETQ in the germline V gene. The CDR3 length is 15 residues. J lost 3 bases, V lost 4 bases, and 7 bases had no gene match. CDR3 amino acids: CASSPRGLETDTQYF. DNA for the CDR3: TGCGCCAGCAGCCCGAGGGGACTAGAAACAGATACGCAGTATTTT.

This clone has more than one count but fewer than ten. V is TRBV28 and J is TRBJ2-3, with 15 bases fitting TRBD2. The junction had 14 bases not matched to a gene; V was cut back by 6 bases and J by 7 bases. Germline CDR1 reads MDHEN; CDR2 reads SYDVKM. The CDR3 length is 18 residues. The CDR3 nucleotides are TGTGCCAGCAGATCCCAACGGACTAGCGGGAGGGCCGTACATACGCAGTATTTT. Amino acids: CASRSQRTSGRAVHTQYF.

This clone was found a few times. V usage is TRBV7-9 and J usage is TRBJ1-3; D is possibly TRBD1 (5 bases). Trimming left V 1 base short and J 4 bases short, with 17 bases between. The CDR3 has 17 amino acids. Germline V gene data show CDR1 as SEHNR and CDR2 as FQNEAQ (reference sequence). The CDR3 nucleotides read TGTGCCAGCAGCTTAGAGGGGCGGCGTTCCCTCGGAAACACCATATATTTT. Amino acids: CASSLEGRRSLGNTIYF.

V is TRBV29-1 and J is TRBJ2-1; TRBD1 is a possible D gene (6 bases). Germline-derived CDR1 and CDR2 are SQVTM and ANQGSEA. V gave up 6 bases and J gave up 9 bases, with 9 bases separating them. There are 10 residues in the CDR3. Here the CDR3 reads CSVLDSEQFF. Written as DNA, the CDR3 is TGCAGCGTCCTGGACAGTGAGCAGTTCTTC.

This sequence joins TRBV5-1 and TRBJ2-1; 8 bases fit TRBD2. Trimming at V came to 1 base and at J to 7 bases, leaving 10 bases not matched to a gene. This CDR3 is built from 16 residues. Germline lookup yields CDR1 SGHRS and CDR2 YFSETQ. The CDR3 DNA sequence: TGCGCCAGCAGCTTGAACCCCAGCGGGAGTTCGAATGAGCAGTTCTTC. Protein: CASSLNPSGSSNEQFF.